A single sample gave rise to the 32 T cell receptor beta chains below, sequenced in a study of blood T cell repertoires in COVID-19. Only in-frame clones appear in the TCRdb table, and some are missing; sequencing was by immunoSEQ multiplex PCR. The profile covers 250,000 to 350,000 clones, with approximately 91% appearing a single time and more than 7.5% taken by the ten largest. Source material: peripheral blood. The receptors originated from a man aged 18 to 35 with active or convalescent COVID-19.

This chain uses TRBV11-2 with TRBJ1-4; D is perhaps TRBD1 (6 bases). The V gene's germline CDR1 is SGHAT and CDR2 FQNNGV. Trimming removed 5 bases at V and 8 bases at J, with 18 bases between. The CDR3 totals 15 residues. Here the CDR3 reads CASSPYYRVEEKLFF. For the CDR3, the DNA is TGTGCCAGCAGCCCATATTACAGGGTAGAGGAAAAACTGTTTTTT.

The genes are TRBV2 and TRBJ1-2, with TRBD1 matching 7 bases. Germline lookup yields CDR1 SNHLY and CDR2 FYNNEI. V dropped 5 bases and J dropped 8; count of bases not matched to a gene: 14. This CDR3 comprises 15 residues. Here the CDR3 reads CASSPRQGGVEGYTF. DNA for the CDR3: TGTGCCAGCAGTCCTCGACAGGGAGGAGTGGAGGGCTACACCTTC.

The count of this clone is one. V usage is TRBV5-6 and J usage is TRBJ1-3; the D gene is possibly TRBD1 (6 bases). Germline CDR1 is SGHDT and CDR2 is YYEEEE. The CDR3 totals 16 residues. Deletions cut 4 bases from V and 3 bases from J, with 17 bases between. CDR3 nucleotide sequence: TGTGCCAGCAGCCGCCTAAGGGGGGGCGGTGGAAACACCATATATTTT. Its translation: CASSRLRGGGGNTIYF.

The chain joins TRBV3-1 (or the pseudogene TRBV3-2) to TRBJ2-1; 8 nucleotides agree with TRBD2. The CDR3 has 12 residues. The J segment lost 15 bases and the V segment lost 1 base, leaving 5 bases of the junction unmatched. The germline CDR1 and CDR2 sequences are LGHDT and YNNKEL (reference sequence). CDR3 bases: TGTGCCAGCAGCCAAGCGGGGGGGGGTAGGTTCTTC. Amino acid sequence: CASSQAGGGRFF.

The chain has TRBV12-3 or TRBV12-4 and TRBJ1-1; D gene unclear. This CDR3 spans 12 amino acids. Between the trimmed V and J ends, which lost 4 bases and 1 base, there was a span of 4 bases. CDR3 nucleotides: TGTGCCAGCAGTTACAGGAACACTGAAGCTTTCTTT. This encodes CASSYRNTEAFF.

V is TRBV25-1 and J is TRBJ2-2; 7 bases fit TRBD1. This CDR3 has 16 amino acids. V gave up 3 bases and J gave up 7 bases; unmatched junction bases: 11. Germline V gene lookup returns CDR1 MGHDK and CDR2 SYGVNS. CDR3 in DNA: TGTGCCAGCAGTGACTCCAGGGGGAAGGCCCTCGGGGAGCTGTTTTTT. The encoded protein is CASSDSRGKALGELFF.

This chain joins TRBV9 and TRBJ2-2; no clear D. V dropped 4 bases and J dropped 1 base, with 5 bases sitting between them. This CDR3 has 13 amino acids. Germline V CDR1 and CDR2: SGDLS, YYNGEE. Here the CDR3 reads CASSTENTGELFF. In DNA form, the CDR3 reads TGTGCCAGCAGCACAGAGAACACCGGGGAGCTGTTTTTT.

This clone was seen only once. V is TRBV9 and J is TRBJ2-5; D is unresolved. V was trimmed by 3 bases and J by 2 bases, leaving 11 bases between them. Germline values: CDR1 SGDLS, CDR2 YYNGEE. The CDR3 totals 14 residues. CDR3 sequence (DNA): TGTGCCAGCAGCGCGGCGACAAGGCAAGAGACCCAGTACTTC. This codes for CASSAATRQETQYF.

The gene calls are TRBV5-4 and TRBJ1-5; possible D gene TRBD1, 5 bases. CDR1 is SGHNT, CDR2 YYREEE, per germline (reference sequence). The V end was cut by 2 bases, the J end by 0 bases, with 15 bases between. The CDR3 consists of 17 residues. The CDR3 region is CASSFGGGAISNQPQHF. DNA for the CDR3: TGTGCCAGCAGCTTTGGGGGGGGAGCTATTAGCAATCAGCCCCAGCATTTT.

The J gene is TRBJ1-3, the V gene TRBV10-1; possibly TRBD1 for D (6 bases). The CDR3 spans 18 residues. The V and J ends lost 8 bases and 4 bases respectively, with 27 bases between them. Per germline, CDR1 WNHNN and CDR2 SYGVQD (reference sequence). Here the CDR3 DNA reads TGCGCCAGCGGGGGGGGCAGGGTTTACTTGTGGATGGGAAACACCATATATTTT. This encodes CASGGGRVYLWMGNTIYF.

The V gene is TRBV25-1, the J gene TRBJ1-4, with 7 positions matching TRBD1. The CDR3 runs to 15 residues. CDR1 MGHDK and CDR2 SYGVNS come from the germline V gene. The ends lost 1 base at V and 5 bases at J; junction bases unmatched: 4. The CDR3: CASSESTGVNEKLFF. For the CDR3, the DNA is TGTGCCAGCAGTGAATCTACAGGGGTAAATGAAAAACTGTTTTTT.

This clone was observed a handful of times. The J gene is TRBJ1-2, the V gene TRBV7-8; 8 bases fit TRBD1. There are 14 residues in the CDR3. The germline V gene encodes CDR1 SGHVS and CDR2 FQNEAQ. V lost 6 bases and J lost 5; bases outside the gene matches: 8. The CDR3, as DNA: TGTGCCAGCAGGCGGACAGGGCGGGAGTATGGCTACACCTTC. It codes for CASRRTGREYGYTF.

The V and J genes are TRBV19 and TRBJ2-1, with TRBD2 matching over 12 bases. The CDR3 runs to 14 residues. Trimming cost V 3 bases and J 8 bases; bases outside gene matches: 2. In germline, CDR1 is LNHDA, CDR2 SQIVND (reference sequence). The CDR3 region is CASSIGLAGYEQFF. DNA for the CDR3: TGTGCCAGTAGTATTGGACTAGCGGGGTATGAGCAGTTCTTC.

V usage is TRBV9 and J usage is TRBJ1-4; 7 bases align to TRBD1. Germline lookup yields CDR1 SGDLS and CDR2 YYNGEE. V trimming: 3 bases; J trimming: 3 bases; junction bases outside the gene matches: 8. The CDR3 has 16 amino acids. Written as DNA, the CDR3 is TGTGCCAGCAGCGATCAACAGGGGTATGCTAATGAAAAACTGTTTTTT. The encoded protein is CASSDQQGYANEKLFF. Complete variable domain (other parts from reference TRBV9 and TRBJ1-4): DSGVTQTPKHLITATGQRVTLRCSPRSGDLSVYWYQQSLDQGLQFLIQYYNGEERAKGNILERFSAQQFPDLHSELNLSSLELGDSALYFCASSDQQGYANEKLFFGSGTQLSVL.

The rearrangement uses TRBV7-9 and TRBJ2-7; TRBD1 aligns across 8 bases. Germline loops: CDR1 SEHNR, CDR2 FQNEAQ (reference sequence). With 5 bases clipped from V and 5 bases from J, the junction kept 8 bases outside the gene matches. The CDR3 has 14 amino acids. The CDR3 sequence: CASSPTGVTHEQYF. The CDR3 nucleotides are TGTGCCAGCAGCCCGACAGGGGTCACCCACGAGCAGTACTTC.

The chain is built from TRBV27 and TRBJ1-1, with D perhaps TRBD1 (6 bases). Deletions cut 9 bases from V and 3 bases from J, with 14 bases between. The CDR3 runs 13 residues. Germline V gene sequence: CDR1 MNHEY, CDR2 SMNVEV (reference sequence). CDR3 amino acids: CASLDRSYTEAFF. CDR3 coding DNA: TGTGCCAGTTTGGACAGAAGTTACACTGAAGCTTTCTTT.

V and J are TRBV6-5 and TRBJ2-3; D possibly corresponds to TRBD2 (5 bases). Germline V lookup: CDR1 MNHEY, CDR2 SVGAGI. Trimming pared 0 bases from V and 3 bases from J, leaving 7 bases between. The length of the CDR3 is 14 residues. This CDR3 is CASSYSRGTDTQYF. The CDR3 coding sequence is TGTGCCAGCAGTTACTCGAGAGGGACAGATACGCAGTATTTT.

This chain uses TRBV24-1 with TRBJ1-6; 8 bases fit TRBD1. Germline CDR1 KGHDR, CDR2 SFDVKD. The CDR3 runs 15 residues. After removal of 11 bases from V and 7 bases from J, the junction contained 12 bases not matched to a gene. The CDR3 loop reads CARKTGEGKNSPLHF. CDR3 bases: TGTGCCAGGAAGACAGGGGAGGGGAAAAATTCACCCCTCCACTTT.

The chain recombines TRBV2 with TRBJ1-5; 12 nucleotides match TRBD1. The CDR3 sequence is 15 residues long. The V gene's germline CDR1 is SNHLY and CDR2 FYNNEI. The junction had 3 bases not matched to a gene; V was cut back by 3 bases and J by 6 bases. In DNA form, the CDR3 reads TGTGCCAGCAGTGAGGGACAGGGGGCGGGTCAGCCCCAGCATTTT. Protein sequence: CASSEGQGAGQPQHF.

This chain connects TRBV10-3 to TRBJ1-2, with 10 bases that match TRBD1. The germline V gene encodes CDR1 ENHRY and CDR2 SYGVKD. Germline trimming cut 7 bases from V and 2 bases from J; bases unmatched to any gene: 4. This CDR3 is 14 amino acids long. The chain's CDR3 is CAITRGQGNYGYTF. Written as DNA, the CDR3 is TGTGCCATCACAAGGGGACAGGGGAACTATGGCTACACCTTC.

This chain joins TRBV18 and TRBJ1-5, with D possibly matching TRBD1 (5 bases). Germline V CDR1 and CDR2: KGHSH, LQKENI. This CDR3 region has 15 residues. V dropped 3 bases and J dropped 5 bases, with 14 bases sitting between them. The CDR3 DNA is TGTGCCAGCTCACCTTTGCGCCAGGGCGATCAGCCCCAGCATTTT. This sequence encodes CASSPLRQGDQPQHF.

The chain's CDR3 is CASSLQGLQSFPEQYF. CDR3 DNA sequence: TGCGCCAGCAGCTTGCAGGGACTTCAGTCTTTCCCCGAGCAGTACTTC. This chain links TRBV5-1 with TRBJ2-7, with a weak D call TRBD2 (6 bases). The CDR3 is made up of 16 amino acids. CDR1 is SGHRS and CDR2 is YFSETQ in the germline V gene. Between the trimmed V and J ends, which lost 1 base and 6 bases, there was a span of 20 bases.

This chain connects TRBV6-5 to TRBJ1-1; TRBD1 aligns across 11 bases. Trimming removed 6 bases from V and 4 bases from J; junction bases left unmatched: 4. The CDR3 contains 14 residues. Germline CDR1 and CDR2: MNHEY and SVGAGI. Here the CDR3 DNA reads TGTGCCAGCAGCGGACAGGGGGCTTTCACTGAAGCTTTCTTT. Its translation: CASSGQGAFTEAFF.

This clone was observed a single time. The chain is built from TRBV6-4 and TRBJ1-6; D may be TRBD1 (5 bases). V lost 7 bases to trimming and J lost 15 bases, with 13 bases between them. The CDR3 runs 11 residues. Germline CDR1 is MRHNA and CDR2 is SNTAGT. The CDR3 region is CASNPGGVLHF. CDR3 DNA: TGTGCCAGCAACCCCGGGGGGGTCCTCCACTTT.

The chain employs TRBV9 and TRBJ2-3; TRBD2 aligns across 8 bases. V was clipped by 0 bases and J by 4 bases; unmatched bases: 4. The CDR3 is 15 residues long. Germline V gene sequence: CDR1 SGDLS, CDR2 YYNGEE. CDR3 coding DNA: TGTGCCAGCAGCGTAGCGGGGGGGCCACCAGATACGCAGTATTTT. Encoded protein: CASSVAGGPPDTQYF. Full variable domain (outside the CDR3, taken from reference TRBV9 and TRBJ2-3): DSGVTQTPKHLITATGQRVTLRCSPRSGDLSVYWYQQSLDQGLQFLIQYYNGEERAKGNILERFSAQQFPDLHSELNLSSLELGDSALYFCASSVAGGPPDTQYFGPGTRLTVL.

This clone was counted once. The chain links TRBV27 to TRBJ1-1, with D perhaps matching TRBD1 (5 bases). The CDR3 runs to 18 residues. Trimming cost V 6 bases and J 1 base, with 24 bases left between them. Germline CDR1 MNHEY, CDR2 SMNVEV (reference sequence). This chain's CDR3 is CASRPASVGQGKNTEAFF. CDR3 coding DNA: TGTGCCAGCAGGCCAGCCTCGGTCGGGCAGGGAAAGAACACTGAAGCTTTCTTT.

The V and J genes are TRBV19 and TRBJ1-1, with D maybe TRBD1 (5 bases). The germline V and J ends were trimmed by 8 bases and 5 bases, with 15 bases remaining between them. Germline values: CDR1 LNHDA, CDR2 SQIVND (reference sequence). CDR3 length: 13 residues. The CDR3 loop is CASVQEGRTEAFF. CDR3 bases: TGTGCCAGTGTGCAGGAGGGGCGGACTGAAGCTTTCTTT.

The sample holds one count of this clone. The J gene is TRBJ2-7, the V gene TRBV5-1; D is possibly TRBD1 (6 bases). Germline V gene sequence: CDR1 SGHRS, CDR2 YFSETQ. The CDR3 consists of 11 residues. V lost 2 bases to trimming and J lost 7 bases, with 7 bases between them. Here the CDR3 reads CASSLQGEQYF. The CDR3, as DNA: TGCGCCAGCAGCTTACAGGGAGAGCAGTACTTC. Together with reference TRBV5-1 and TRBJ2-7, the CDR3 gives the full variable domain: KAGVTQTPRYLIKTRGQQVTLSCSPISGHRSVSWYQQTPGQGLQFLFEYFSETQRNKGNFPGRFSGRQFSNSRSEMNVSTLELGDSALYLCASSLQGEQYFGPGTRLTVT.

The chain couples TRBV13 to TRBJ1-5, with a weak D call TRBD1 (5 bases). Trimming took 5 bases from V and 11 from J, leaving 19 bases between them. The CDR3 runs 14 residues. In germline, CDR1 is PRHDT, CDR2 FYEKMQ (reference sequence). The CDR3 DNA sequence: TGTGCCAGCAGCCTTGGACCGAGCCACAGGACCCAGCATTTT. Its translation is CASSLGPSHRTQHF.

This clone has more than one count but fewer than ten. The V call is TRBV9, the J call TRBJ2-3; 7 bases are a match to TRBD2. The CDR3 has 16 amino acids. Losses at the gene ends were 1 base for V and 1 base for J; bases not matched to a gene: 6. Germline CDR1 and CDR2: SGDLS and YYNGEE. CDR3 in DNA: TGTGCCAGCAGCGTAATTCCGGGGGGTGGCACAGATACGCAGTATTTT. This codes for CASSVIPGGGTDTQYF. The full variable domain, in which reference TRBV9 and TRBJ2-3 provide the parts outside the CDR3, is DSGVTQTPKHLITATGQRVTLRCSPRSGDLSVYWYQQSLDQGLQFLIQYYNGEERAKGNILERFSAQQFPDLHSELNLSSLELGDSALYFCASSVIPGGGTDTQYFGPGTRLTVL.

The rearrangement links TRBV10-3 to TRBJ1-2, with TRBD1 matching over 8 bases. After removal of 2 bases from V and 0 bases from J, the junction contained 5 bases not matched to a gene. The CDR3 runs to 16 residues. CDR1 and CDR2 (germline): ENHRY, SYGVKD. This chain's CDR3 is CAISEPTGGANYGYTF. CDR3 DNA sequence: TGTGCCATCAGTGAGCCAACAGGGGGAGCTAACTATGGCTACACCTTC.

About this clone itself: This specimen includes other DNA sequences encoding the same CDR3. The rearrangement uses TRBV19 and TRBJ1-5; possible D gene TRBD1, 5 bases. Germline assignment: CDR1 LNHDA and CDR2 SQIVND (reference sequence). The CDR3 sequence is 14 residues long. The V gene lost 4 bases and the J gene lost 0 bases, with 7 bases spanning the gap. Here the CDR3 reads CASSTQGSNQPQHF. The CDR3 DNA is TGTGCCAGTAGTACCCAGGGTAGCAATCAGCCCCAGCATTTT. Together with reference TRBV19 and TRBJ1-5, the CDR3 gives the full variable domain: DGGITQSPKYLFRKEGQNVTLSCEQNLNHDAMYWYRQDPGQGLRLIYYSQIVNDFQKGDIAEGYSVSREKKESFPLTVTSAQKNPTAFYLCASSTQGSNQPQHFGDGTRLSIL.